This T cell receptor beta chain was sequenced in a study of beta chain features in type 1 diabetes. Study as a whole: All samples yielded 107,917,701 examined sorted cells.

The study, taken as a whole, reports: Among patients with Type 1 diabetes, TCRB CDR3s were moderately but significantly shorter in every one of the four CD4+ subsets. The influence of HLA type on TCRB rearrangement stayed undetermined.

Germline CDR1 reads SQVTM; CDR2 reads ANQGSEA. Trimming left V 0 bases short and J 3 bases short, with 9 bases between. The CDR3 length is 14 residues. CD45RO/CCR7/CD25/CD127/CD95/CD27 sorting isolated CD4+ naive, central memory, regulatory and stem cell-like memory cells. This clone was counted many times. The antigen remains undetermined. Isolated RNA was reverse transcribed in full, so expressed TCRB transcripts were sequenced. Sequenced by immunoSEQ multiplex PCR; TCRdb stores in-frame clones only, minus some. The data hold about 160,000 clones, with 6% to 9% observed a single time. This clonotype was obtained from a man aged 18 to 29 with type 1 diabetes. V usage is TRBV29-1 and J usage is TRBJ1-3; the D gene is possibly TRBD1 (6 bases). Sequencing was done on a sample of central memory CD4+ T cells from blood. CDR3: CSVEEGAGGNTIYF. The CDR3 nucleotides are TGCAGCGTTGAAGAGGGGGCAGGTGGAAACACCATATATTTT. Drawing the rest from reference TRBV29-1 and TRBJ1-3, the complete variable domain is SAVISQKPSRDICQRGTSLTIQCQVDSQVTMMFWYRQQPGQSLTLIATANQGSEATYESGFVIDKFPISRPNLTFSTLTVSNMSPEDSSIYLCSVEEGAGGNTIYFGEGSWLTVV.